This T cell receptor (beta chain) was identified during a study of blood T cell repertoires in COVID-19. About the research overall: PBMCs, B-cell-depleted T cells, or T cells provided the cDNA or gDNA that made up the material.

Original processing methods: Amplification of reference gene primers was used by the study to estimate nucleated cell counts. Assay used: immunoSEQ multiplex PCR; TCRdb lists only in-frame clones, some missing. V and J calls and clone size are as listed in that table; D and trimming were resolved from the DNA. The repertoire holds 350,000 to 550,000 clones, with 80% to 90% as singletons. Those who participated ranged in age from about 18 to 89 years and resided in approximately 23 US areas. In assigning cohorts, the study relied on participant-reported clinical history. The V end lost 3 bases, the J end lost 4 bases, and 6 bases lay between the germline ends. Germline V lookup: CDR1 SNHLY, CDR2 FYNNEI. CDR3 length: 13 amino acids.

The sample was PBMCs or T cells enriched from blood (not recorded which). The chain is built from TRBV2 and TRBJ1-4; D is uncertain. The sequence was obtained from a man under 40 who had recovered from COVID-19. This chain's CDR3 is CASSDEVNEKLFF. The CDR3 coding sequence is TGTGCCAGCAGTGATGAGGTTAATGAAAAACTGTTTTTT.